The clone carrying this T cell receptor (beta chain) was counted between two and nine times. As yet, its antigen is unknown. This sample is part of a study of T cell responses to AZD1222 COVID-19 vaccine. Broader study findings: Among vaccine-associated CD4 TCRs, coverage spanned spike, with dominance at 160-218 and 743-854. Unmutated variant regions reportedly attract nearly half of all spike-specific TCRs.

The CDR3 runs to 9 residues. Germline CDR1 is WNHNN and CDR2 is SYGVQD (reference sequence). V shed 6 bases and J shed 9 bases, with 6 bases lying between them. Libraries were prepared by immunoSEQ multiplex PCR; TCRdb keeps only in-frame clonotypes and omits some of them. The sample shows 100,000 to 150,000 clones, about nine tenths of them seen only once. The chain combines TRBV10-1 with TRBJ2-7; D is uncertain. The material sequenced was peripheral blood, taken on day 0 of AZD1222 vaccination. This receptor was taken from an adult in good health. The CDR3 region has the DNA TGCGCCAGCAGCCACGGGCAGTACTTC. Translated, it gives CASSHGQYF.